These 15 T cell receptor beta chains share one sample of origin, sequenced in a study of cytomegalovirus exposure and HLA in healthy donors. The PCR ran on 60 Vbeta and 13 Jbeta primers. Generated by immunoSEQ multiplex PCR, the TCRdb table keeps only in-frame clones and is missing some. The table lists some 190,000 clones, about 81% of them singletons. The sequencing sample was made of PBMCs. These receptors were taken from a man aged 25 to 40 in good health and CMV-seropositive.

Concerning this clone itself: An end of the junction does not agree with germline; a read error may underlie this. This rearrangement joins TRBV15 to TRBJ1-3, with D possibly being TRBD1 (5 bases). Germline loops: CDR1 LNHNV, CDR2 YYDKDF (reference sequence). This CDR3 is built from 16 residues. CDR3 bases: TGTGCCACCAGCCGAGAAGGGGAACTCTCTGGAAACACCATATATTTT. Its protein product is CATSREGELSGNTIYF.

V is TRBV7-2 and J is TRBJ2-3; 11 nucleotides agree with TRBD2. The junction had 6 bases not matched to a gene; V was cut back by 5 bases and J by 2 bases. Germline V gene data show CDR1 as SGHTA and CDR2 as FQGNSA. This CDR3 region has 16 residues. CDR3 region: CASSLQLAGATDTQYF. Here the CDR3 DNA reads TGTGCCAGCAGCCTCCAACTAGCGGGGGCCACAGATACGCAGTATTTT. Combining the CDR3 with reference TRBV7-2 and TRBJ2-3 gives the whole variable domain GAGVSQSPSNKVTEKGKDVELRCDPISGHTALYWYRQSLGQGLEFLIYFQGNSAPDKSGLPSDRFSAERTGGSVSTLTIQRTQQEDSAVYLCASSLQLAGATDTQYFGPGTRLTVL.

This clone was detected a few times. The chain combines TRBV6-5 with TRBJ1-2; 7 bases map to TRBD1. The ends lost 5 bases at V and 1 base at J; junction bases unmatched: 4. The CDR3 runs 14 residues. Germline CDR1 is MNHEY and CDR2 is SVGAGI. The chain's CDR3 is CASSPGQSNYGYTF. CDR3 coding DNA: TGTGCCAGCAGTCCGGGACAGAGTAACTATGGCTACACCTTC.

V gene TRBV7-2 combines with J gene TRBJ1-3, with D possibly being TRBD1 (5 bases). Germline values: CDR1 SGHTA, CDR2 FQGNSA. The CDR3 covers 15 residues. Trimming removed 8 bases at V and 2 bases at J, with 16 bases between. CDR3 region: CASAPGGVTGNTIYF. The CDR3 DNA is TGTGCCAGCGCCCCCGGGGGGGTAACTGGAAACACCATATATTTT.

DNA of the CDR3: TGCGCCAGCAGCTTGGCCGCGGGGGCATCCTCCTACGAGCAGTACTTC. Its translation: CASSLAAGASSYEQYF. The chain links TRBV5-1 to TRBJ2-7; the D gene is possibly TRBD2 (7 bases). CDR1 SGHRS and CDR2 YFSETQ come from the germline V gene. There are 16 residues in the CDR3. The V gene lost 0 bases and the J gene lost 0 bases, with 13 bases spanning the gap.

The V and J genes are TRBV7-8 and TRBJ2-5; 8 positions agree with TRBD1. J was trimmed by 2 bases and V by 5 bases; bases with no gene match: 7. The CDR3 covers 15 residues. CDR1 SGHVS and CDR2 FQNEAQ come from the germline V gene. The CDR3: CASSRTGLNQETQYF. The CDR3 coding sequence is TGTGCCAGCAGCCGGACAGGGCTAAATCAAGAGACCCAGTACTTC.

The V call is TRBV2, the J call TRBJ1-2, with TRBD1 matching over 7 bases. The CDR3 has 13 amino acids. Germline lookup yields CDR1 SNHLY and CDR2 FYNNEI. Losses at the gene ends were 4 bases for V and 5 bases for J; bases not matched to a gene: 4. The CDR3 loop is CASSVGQAYGYTF. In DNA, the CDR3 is TGTGCCAGCAGTGTCGGACAGGCATATGGCTACACCTTC. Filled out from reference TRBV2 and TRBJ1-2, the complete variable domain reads EPEVTQTPSHQVTQMGQEVILRCVPISNHLYFYWYRQILGQKVEFLVSFYNNEISEKSEIFDDQFSVERPDGSNFTLKIRSTKLEDSAMYFCASSVGQAYGYTFGSGTRLTVV.

The CDR3 bases are TGTGCCAGCAGGGATGGGGCTTCACCCCTCCACTTT. Translated, it gives CASRDGASPLHF. The J gene is TRBJ1-6, the V gene TRBV6-5; D might be TRBD1 (5 bases). Trimming pared 6 bases from V and 9 bases from J, leaving 9 bases between. CDR1 MNHEY and CDR2 SVGAGI come from the germline V gene. The CDR3 extends over 12 amino acids.

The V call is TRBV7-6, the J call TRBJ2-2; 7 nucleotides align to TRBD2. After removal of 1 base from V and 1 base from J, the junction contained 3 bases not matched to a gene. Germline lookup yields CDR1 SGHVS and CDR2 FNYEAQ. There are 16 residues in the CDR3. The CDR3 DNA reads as TGTGCCAGCAGCTTAGATGCGGGAGAGAACACCGGGGAGCTGTTTTTT. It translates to CASSLDAGENTGELFF. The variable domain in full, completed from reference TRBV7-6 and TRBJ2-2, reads GAGVSQSPRYKVTKRGQDVALRCDPISGHVSLYWYRQALGQGPEFLTYFNYEAQQDKSGLPNDRFSAERPEGSISTLTIQRTEQRDSAMYRCASSLDAGENTGELFFGEGSRLTVL.

CDR3 loop: CASIMTVNQPQHF. CDR3 coding DNA: TGTGCCAGCATCATGACAGTTAATCAGCCCCAGCATTTT. The chain has TRBV6-1 and TRBJ1-5; tentatively, D is TRBD1 (5 bases). CDR1 is MNHNS, CDR2 SASEGT, per germline. The CDR3 is made up of 13 amino acids. Trimming shortened V by 7 bases and J by 4 bases, and 11 bases separated the two germline ends.

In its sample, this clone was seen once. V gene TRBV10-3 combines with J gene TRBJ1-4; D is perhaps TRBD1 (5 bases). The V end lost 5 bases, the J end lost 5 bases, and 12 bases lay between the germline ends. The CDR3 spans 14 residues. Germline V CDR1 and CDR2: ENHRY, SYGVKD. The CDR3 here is CAISPTVQNEKLFF. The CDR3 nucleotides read TGTGCCATCAGTCCGACAGTCCAAAATGAAAAACTGTTTTTT.

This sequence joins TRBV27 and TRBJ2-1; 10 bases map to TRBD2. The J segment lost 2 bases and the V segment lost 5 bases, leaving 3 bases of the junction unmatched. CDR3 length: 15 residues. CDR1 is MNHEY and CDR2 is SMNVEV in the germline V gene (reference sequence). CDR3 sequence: CASSELAGAYNEQFF. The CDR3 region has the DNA TGTGCCAGCAGTGAGCTAGCGGGGGCCTACAATGAGCAGTTCTTC.

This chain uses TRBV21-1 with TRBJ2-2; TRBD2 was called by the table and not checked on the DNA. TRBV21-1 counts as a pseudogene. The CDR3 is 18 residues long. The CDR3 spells CASNSRCCLAGNTGELFF. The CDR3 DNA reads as TGTGCCAGCAACTCAAGGTGTTGTCTAGCGGGGAACACCGGGGAGCTGTTTTTT.

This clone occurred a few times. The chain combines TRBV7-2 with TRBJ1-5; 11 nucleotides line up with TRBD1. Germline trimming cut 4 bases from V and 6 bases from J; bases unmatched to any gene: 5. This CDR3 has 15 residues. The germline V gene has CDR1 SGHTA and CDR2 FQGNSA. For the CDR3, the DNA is TGTGCCAGCAGCTCCAGGACAGGGGGCGGTCAGCCCCAGCATTTT. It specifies CASSSRTGGGQPQHF.

The CDR3 loop reads CASRQQGASYEQYF. In nucleotides, the CDR3 is TGTGCCAGTAGGCAACAGGGGGCATCCTACGAGCAGTACTTC. V usage is TRBV19 and J usage is TRBJ2-7; the match to TRBD1 covers 9 bases. Germline CDR1 reads LNHDA; CDR2 reads SQIVND (reference sequence). The CDR3 spans 14 residues. Trimming cost V 6 bases and J 1 base; bases outside gene matches: 4.